The clone carrying this T cell receptor (beta chain) has a count of ten or more. What it binds is unknown. This entry belongs to a study of T cells in Graves' hyperthyroidism and ophthalmopathy. Regarding the study as a whole: Patients with ophthalmopathy were separated from those with stable hyperthyroidism by a 13 V-J model. Ophthalmopathy got predicted by the model a median around 6.8 months before its onset.

This CDR3 is built from 12 residues. V lost 2 bases to trimming and J lost 7 bases, with 8 bases between them. Germline assignment: CDR1 MDHEN and CDR2 SYDVKM. Researchers amplified the TCR beta CDR3 regions from RNA transcripts. RT-PCR in the first round (using the HTBI primer set) targeted the TCR CDR3. In TCRdb, the multiplex PCR reads were re-called with MiXCR into one record per CDR3 protein. The sample yields around 300,000 distinct CDR3 sequences, 20% to 25% seen once. The chain employs TRBV28 and TRBJ1-1, with D hard to call. The TCR was taken from a man in his thirties or forties with Graves' ophthalmopathy. Material for sequencing was blood. The CDR3 region has the DNA TGTGCCAGCAGTTTAGGGCACCTTGAAGCTTTCTTT. Amino acid sequence: CASSLGHLEAFF.